This T cell receptor beta chain was documented in a study of cytomegalovirus exposure and HLA in healthy donors. CDR3 size: 11 residues. Germline V gene lookup returns CDR1 GTSNPN and CDR2 SVGIG (reference sequence). The V gene lost 2 bases and the J gene lost 5 bases, with 6 bases spanning the gap. This table comes from immunoSEQ multiplex PCR, and its TCRdb copy is limited to in-frame clones, with some not included. The sample yields more than 45,000 clones, roughly 87% seen once. The clonotype comes from a woman aged 18-35 years in good health and CMV-seronegative. Sample: PBMCs. The rearrangement uses TRBV30 and TRBJ1-1; D not certain. CDR3: CAWSTSTEAFF. The CDR3 DNA follows: TGTGCCTGGAGTACGAGTACTGAAGCTTTCTTT. The entire variable domain, with the rest obtained from reference TRBV30 and TRBJ1-1, is as follows: SQTIHQWPATLVQPVGSPLSLECTVEGTSNPNLYWYRQAAGRGLQLLFYSVGIGQISSEVPQNLSASRPQDRQFILSSKKLLLSDSGFYLCAWSTSTEAFFGQGTRLTVV.